This TCR beta chain stems from a study of blood T cell repertoires in COVID-19. Turning to the study itself: Specimens from acute and convalescent COVID-19 originated in the United States, Italy and Spain. The analysed material was cDNA or gDNA that came from T cells, B-cell-depleted T cells, or PBMCs.

CDR3 length: 17 residues. Looked up from germline, CDR1 is KGHSH and CDR2 is LQKENI. With V trimmed by 3 bases and J by 0 bases, 8 bases remained unmatched. In the original processing: Scientists estimated how many nucleated cells there were by amplifying reference gene primers. This table comes from immunoSEQ multiplex PCR, and its TCRdb copy is limited to in-frame clones, with some not included. V and J calls and clone size are given by that table; D and trimming were obtained from the DNA. The sample holds approximately 240,000 clones, 83% seen once. The origin of this receptor is a human donor in a cohort sampled during active COVID-19. Material for sequencing was peripheral blood. V gene TRBV18 combines with J gene TRBJ2-7, with 10 bases fitting TRBD2. The CDR3 DNA sequence: TGTGCCAGCTCACCGGCTAGCGGGGGCCCCAGCTCCTACGAGCAGTACTTC. Translating gives CASSPASGGPSSYEQYF.